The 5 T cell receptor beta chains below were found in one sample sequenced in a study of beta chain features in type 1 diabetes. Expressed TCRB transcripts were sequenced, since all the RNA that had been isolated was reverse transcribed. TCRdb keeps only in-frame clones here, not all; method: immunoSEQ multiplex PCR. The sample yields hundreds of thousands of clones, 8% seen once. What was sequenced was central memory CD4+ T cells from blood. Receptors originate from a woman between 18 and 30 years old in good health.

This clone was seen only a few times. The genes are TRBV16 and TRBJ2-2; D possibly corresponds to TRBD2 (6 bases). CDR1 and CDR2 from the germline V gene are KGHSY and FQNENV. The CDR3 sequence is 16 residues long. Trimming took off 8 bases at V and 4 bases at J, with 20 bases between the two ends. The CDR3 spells CASGLPGLGGTGELFF. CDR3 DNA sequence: TGTGCCAGCGGCCTCCCGGGACTGGGCGGCACCGGGGAGCTGTTTTTT.

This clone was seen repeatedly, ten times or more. CDR3: CAISGLLVQYF. The DNA of the CDR3 is TGTGCCATCAGTGGGCTGCTGGTGCAGTACTTC. The chain employs TRBV10-3 and TRBJ2-7; D unresolved. Germline CDR1 ENHRY, CDR2 SYGVKD. Trimming stripped 4 bases from V and 9 bases from J, with 10 bases between. The CDR3 covers 11 residues.

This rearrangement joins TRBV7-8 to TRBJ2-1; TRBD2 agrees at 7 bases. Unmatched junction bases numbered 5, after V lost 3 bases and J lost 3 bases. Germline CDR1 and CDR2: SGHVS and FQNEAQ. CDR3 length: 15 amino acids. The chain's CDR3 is CASSFGDYLYNEQFF. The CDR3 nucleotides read TGTGCCAGCAGCTTCGGGGACTACCTCTACAATGAGCAGTTCTTC.

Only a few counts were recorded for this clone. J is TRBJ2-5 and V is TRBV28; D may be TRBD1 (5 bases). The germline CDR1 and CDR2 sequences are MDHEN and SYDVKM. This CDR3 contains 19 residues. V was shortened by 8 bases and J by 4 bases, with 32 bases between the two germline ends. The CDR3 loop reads CASDRHWTHRQGRSETQYF. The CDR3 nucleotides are TGTGCCAGCGATCGACACTGGACCCATCGGCAGGGAAGGTCAGAGACCCAGTACTTC.

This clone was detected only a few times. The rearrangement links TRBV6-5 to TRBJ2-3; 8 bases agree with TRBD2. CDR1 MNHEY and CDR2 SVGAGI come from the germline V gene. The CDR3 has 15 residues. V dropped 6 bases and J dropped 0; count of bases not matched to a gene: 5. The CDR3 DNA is TGTGCCAGCAGGCCTCGGACTAGCAGCACAGATACGCAGTATTTT. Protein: CASRPRTSSTDTQYF.